These 19 T cell receptor beta chains were sequenced from one sample in a study of beta chain features in type 1 diabetes. Broader study findings: When Type 1 diabetes patients were examined, their TCRB CDR3s proved moderately but significantly shorter in all four CD4+ subsets.

What was sequenced were expressed TCRB transcripts, since all of the isolated RNA had been reverse transcribed. Sequencing was performed with immunoSEQ multiplex PCR; in TCRdb, only in-frame clones are kept and a portion is missing. The repertoire holds around 300,000 clones, with 14% to 15% as singletons. Their cognate antigens are unknown. The sequenced sample was naive CD4+ T cells from blood. The receptors shown here come from a man aged 18 to 30 with type 1 diabetes.

This chain joins TRBV6-5 and TRBJ1-6; D might be TRBD1 (5 bases). V was pared by 5 bases and J by 9 bases, with 11 bases between. CDR1 is MNHEY, CDR2 SVGAGI, per germline. The CDR3 consists of 13 residues. The CDR3 region has the DNA TGTGCCAGCAGTCGGGACTATTCTTCACCCCTCCACTTT. Its translation is CASSRDYSSPLHF.

The rearrangement uses TRBV27 and TRBJ2-1; 12 nucleotides line up with TRBD2. Unmatched junction bases numbered 2, after V lost 3 bases and J lost 2 bases. The CDR3 sequence is 16 residues long. Germline CDR1 is MNHEY and CDR2 is SMNVEV (reference sequence). The CDR3 DNA reads as TGTGCCAGCAGTTTCCTAGCGGGGGGGCCCTACAATGAGCAGTTCTTC. It translates to CASSFLAGGPYNEQFF.

This chain uses TRBV7-9 with TRBJ2-6, with TRBD1 identical over 7 bases. Losses at the gene ends were 5 bases for V and 4 bases for J; bases not matched to a gene: 2. This CDR3 region has 14 residues. Germline V gene data show CDR1 as SEHNR and CDR2 as FQNEAQ (reference sequence). The CDR3 DNA sequence: TGTGCCAGCAGCCGGACAGGAGGGGCCAACGTCCTGACTTTC. Its translation: CASSRTGGANVLTF.

The rearrangement uses TRBV5-1 and TRBJ2-3; D is possibly TRBD1 (6 bases). V lost 0 bases and J lost 7, with 18 bases in between. CDR3 length: 16 residues. Germline V gene lookup returns CDR1 SGHRS and CDR2 YFSETQ. This CDR3 is CASSLGGPSTGHTQYF. The CDR3 bases are TGCGCCAGCAGCTTGGGGGGGCCCTCCACAGGGCATACGCAGTATTTT.

This clone was observed a handful of times. The V gene is TRBV5-6, the J gene TRBJ2-3, with 13 bases matching TRBD2. The length of the CDR3 is 16 residues. Germline values: CDR1 SGHDT, CDR2 YYEEEE. V was pared by 4 bases and J by 1 base, with 3 bases of the junction left unmatched. In DNA, the CDR3 is TGTGCCAGCAGCCCCGGGACTAGCGGGGGCACAGATACGCAGTATTTT. It codes for CASSPGTSGGTDTQYF.

This chain joins TRBV28 and TRBJ1-2; 8 bases agree with TRBD1. Trimming at V came to 5 bases and at J to 7 bases, leaving 12 bases not matched to a gene. Per germline, CDR1 MDHEN and CDR2 SYDVKM. The CDR3 length is 15 residues. CDR3 residues: CASSIYRGSARGYTF. In DNA, the CDR3 is TGTGCCAGCAGTATTTACAGGGGGAGCGCCCGTGGCTACACCTTC.

The table lists this clone with a few counts. The genes are TRBV30 and TRBJ2-1; 7 positions match TRBD2. CDR1 and CDR2 (germline): GTSNPN, SVGIG (reference sequence). The CDR3 sequence is 13 residues long. V lost 3 bases and J lost 4; bases outside the gene matches: 3. As DNA, the CDR3 is TGTGCCTGGAGCGGGGGGATATACAATGAGCAGTTCTTC. Residues: CAWSGGIYNEQFF.

This clone was counted only a few times. The chain is built from TRBV5-1 and TRBJ1-1; perhaps TRBD1 as D (5 bases). The germline gives CDR1 SGHRS, CDR2 YFSETQ. The V and J ends lost 0 bases and 4 bases respectively, with 13 bases between them. CDR3 size: 15 residues. As DNA, the CDR3 is TGCGCCAGCAGCTTGGCGAACAGGAGGGGCACTGAAGCTTTCTTT. As protein: CASSLANRRGTEAFF. Using reference TRBV5-1 and TRBJ1-1 for the parts outside the CDR3, the full variable domain is KAGVTQTPRYLIKTRGQQVTLSCSPISGHRSVSWYQQTPGQGLQFLFEYFSETQRNKGNFPGRFSGRQFSNSRSEMNVSTLELGDSALYLCASSLANRRGTEAFFGQGTRLTVV.

This clone was observed a handful of times. The chain has TRBV30 and TRBJ2-7, with 7 bases lining up with TRBD1. The junction had 8 bases not matched to a gene; V was cut back by 0 bases and J by 0 bases. Germline lookup yields CDR1 GTSNPN and CDR2 SVGIG (reference sequence). This CDR3 is built from 16 residues. CDR3 amino acids: CAWSVLGTASSYEQYF. The CDR3 DNA sequence: TGTGCCTGGAGTGTACTTGGGACAGCAAGCTCCTACGAGCAGTACTTC. Full variable domain (remainder filled in from reference TRBV30 and TRBJ2-7): SQTIHQWPATLVQPVGSPLSLECTVEGTSNPNLYWYRQAAGRGLQLLFYSVGIGQISSEVPQNLSASRPQDRQFILSSKKLLLSDSGFYLCAWSVLGTASSYEQYFGPGTRLTVT.

This rearrangement joins TRBV5-1 to TRBJ2-1; 10 bases map to TRBD1. The CDR3 runs to 17 residues. Unmatched junction bases numbered 17, after V lost 6 bases and J lost 8 bases. Germline CDR1 SGHRS, CDR2 YFSETQ. The DNA of the CDR3 is TGCGCCAGCACCTCCGATCCGCCGGGACAGGGGTTGGATGAGCAGTTCTTC. Protein product: CASTSDPPGQGLDEQFF.

The CDR3 coding sequence is TGTGCCAGCTCGAAGGGGGATTATCAAGAGACCCAGTACTTC. This sequence encodes CASSKGDYQETQYF. This chain links TRBV18 with TRBJ2-5; D perhaps matches TRBD1 (6 bases). This CDR3 is 14 amino acids long. Germline V gives CDR1 KGHSH, CDR2 LQKENI. V was pared by 6 bases and J by 2 bases, with 13 bases between.

With regard to this clone: This same CDR3 is encoded by further DNA sequences in the sample. The chain joins TRBV28 to TRBJ2-5; 11 bases fit TRBD2. CDR1 MDHEN and CDR2 SYDVKM come from the germline V gene. Trimming took 5 bases from V and 1 from J; bases not matched to a gene: 0. The CDR3 length is 14 residues. Written as DNA, the CDR3 is TGTGCCAGCAGTCTAGCGGGGGGCCAAGAGACCCAGTACTTC. Its translation is CASSLAGGQETQYF.

This chain connects TRBV11-2 to TRBJ1-1, with 8 bases aligning to TRBD1. CDR1 and CDR2 from the germline V gene are SGHAT and FQNNGV. V gave up 1 base and J gave up 4 bases; unmatched junction bases: 2. CDR3 length equals 14 residues. CDR3 residues: CASSLGRGLTEAFF. The CDR3, as DNA: TGTGCCAGCAGCTTAGGCAGGGGGCTCACTGAAGCTTTCTTT.

This chain links TRBV5-5 with TRBJ2-3; 14 positions match TRBD2. The germline V gene has CDR1 SGHKS and CDR2 YYEKEE (reference sequence). V was pared by 7 bases and J by 8 bases, with 15 bases of the junction left unmatched. The CDR3 loop spans 17 amino acids. The CDR3 nucleotides read TGTGCCAGCGGCCGAGGGACTAGCGGGAGACCCTCCATTACGCAGTATTTT. It translates to CASGRGTSGRPSITQYF.

In this sample, this clone turned up a few times. The rearrangement uses TRBV4-3 and TRBJ2-1, with TRBD2 matching over 10 bases. The CDR3 is 16 residues long. With V trimmed by 1 base and J by 10 bases, 10 bases remained unmatched. Germline CDR1 is LGHNA and CDR2 is YSLEER. The CDR3 spells CASSQVGSGGAPEQFF. CDR3 nucleotides: TGCGCCAGCAGCCAAGTGGGGAGCGGGGGGGCCCCCGAGCAGTTCTTC.

This clone has only a few counts. The chain employs TRBV19 and TRBJ2-6; D might be TRBD2 (5 bases). This CDR3 is built from 14 residues. Germline CDR1 and CDR2: LNHDA and SQIVND (reference sequence). With 7 bases removed from V and 1 base from J, the gap between germline ends came to 8 bases. Written as DNA, the CDR3 is TGTGCCAGTAAACGGGGATCTGGGGCCAACGTCCTGACTTTC. Protein: CASKRGSGANVLTF.

The gene calls are TRBV5-1 and TRBJ2-5, with 9 bases fitting TRBD1. Germline V CDR1 and CDR2: SGHRS, YFSETQ. The ends lost 6 bases at V and 3 bases at J; junction bases unmatched: 6. The CDR3 has 14 residues. CDR3 sequence (DNA): TGCGCCAGCACTCAAGGGACAGGGAAAGAGACCCAGTACTTC. Its protein product is CASTQGTGKETQYF.

For this clone: This CDR3 is also generated by other DNA sequences in the sample. The chain combines TRBV30 with TRBJ1-5; 8 bases align to TRBD1. CDR1 and CDR2 (germline): GTSNPN, SVGIG (reference sequence). The junction had 2 bases not matched to a gene; V was cut back by 0 bases and J by 7 bases. The CDR3 is 13 amino acids. CDR3: CAWSVQGGQPQHF. The DNA for the CDR3 is TGTGCCTGGAGTGTACAGGGGGGCCAGCCCCAGCATTTT. Complete variable domain (other parts from reference TRBV30 and TRBJ1-5): SQTIHQWPATLVQPVGSPLSLECTVEGTSNPNLYWYRQAAGRGLQLLFYSVGIGQISSEVPQNLSASRPQDRQFILSSKKLLLSDSGFYLCAWSVQGGQPQHFGDGTRLSIL.

This rearrangement joins TRBV19 to TRBJ2-4; the D is unclear. This CDR3 contains 14 residues. Per the germline V gene, CDR1 is LNHDA and CDR2 is SQIVND (reference sequence). Trimming removed 6 bases at V and 3 bases at J, with 12 bases between. DNA for the CDR3: TGTGCCAGTAGAGACCCCGGAGACAAAAACATTCAGTACTTC. Amino acids: CASRDPGDKNIQYF.